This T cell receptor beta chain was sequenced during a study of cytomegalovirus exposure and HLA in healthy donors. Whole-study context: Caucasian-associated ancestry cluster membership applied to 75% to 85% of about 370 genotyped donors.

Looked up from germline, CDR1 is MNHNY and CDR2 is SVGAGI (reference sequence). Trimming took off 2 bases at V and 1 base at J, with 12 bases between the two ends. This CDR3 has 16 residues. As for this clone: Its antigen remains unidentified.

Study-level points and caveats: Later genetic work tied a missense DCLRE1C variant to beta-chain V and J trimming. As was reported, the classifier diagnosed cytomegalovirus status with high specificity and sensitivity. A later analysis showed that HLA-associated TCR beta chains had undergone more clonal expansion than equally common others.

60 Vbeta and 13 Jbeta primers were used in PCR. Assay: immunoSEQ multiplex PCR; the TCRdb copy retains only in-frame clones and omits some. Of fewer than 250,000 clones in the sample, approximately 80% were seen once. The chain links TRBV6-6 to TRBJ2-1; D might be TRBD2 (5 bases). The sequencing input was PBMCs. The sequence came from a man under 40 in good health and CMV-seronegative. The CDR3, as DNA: TGTGCCAGCAGTTACATTGGCGGCGGGTCCTACAATGAGCAGTTCTTC. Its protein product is CASSYIGGGSYNEQFF.